This T cell receptor (beta chain) comes out of a study of T cell repertoires and HLA-DP antigens. Study-level background: Transduced HeLa cells presented HLA-DP to CD4+ T cells. Average DNA input: around 220 ng for CD137+CD4+ sorts, roughly 1.2 ug pre-culture.

Pre-culture CD4+ samples were sequenced deeply, targeting approximately 200,000 T cell genomes. The repertoire was sequenced with immunoSEQ multiplex PCR; TCRdb's copy has only in-frame clones and lacks some. The repertoire consists of 75,000 to 90,000 clones, with roughly nine tenths occurring once and the leading ten covering 1.7%. This clone was observed a few times. The antigen remains unidentified. Study conclusions and caveats: Average cumulative frequency of previously undetected clones was 36.3% against one allele and about 52% against the other.

The CDR3 runs 18 residues. CDR1 KGHSH and CDR2 LQKENI come from the germline V gene. J lost 0 bases, V lost 5 bases, and 8 bases had no gene match. Specimen: CD4+ T cells from PBMCs. This sequence was found in a man aged 50-59 years in good health and CMV-seronegative. The rearrangement links TRBV18 to TRBJ2-6, with TRBD1 matching over 9 bases. CDR3 DNA sequence: TGTGCCAGCTCAACAAGGGACAGGGTTAACTCTGGGGCCAACGTCCTGACTTTC. Translated, it gives CASSTRDRVNSGANVLTF.